Following are 16 T cell receptor beta chains from one sample sequenced in a study of blood T cell repertoires in COVID-19. TCRdb keeps only in-frame clones here, not all; method: immunoSEQ multiplex PCR. The sample lists under 200,000 clones, approximately 83% occurring once. Sequenced: peripheral blood. The receptors shown here come from a man in his sixties with acute or convalescent COVID-19.

V and J are TRBV7-2 and TRBJ2-7, with D tentatively TRBD2 (7 bases). Germline CDR1 and CDR2: SGHTA and FQGNSA. Trimming stripped 5 bases from V and 2 bases from J, with 28 bases between. The CDR3 loop spans 19 amino acids. CDR3 sequence reads: CASSRRVGMRTRGAYEQYF. For the CDR3, the DNA is TGTGCCAGCAGCCGTCGGGTGGGTATGAGGACTAGGGGGGCCTACGAGCAGTACTTC.

V and J are TRBV3-1 (or the pseudogene TRBV3-2) and TRBJ1-5, with D possibly matching TRBD1 (5 bases). V gave up 1 base and J gave up 3 bases, with 16 bases separating them. The germline V gene has CDR1 LGHDT and CDR2 YNNKEL (reference sequence). CDR3 length: 17 amino acids. The CDR3 protein is CASSQGGLLGNNQPQHF. The CDR3 coding sequence is TGTGCCAGCAGCCAAGGGGGCCTTCTGGGCAACAATCAGCCCCAGCATTTT.

The chain is built from TRBV28 and TRBJ2-1; 9 bases line up with TRBD2. The V gene's germline CDR1 is MDHEN and CDR2 SYDVKM. V trimming: 5 bases; J trimming: 3 bases; junction bases outside the gene matches: 5. The length of the CDR3 is 15 residues. The CDR3 loop reads CASSLAGTDYNEQFF. The CDR3 DNA reads as TGTGCCAGCAGTCTAGCGGGAACGGACTACAATGAGCAGTTCTTC.

This chain joins TRBV28 and TRBJ1-6, with 10 nucleotides matching TRBD1. J was trimmed by 6 bases and V by 10 bases; bases with no gene match: 12. Germline lookup yields CDR1 MDHEN and CDR2 SYDVKM. The CDR3 loop spans 16 amino acids. This CDR3 is CATSTGGVGSNSPLHF. The CDR3, as DNA: TGTGCCACCTCGACAGGGGGCGTGGGGAGTAATTCACCCCTCCACTTT.

The chain recombines TRBV3-1 (or the pseudogene TRBV3-2) with TRBJ2-3; possibly TRBD1 for D (6 bases). The CDR3 totals 15 residues. Germline CDR1 LGHDT, CDR2 YNNKEL (reference sequence). V lost 4 bases and J lost 0, with 11 bases in between. CDR3 sequence reads: CASSLRGPSTDTQYF. The CDR3 DNA reads as TGTGCCAGCAGCCTCAGGGGCCCTAGCACAGATACGCAGTATTTT.

The chain carries TRBV7-2 and TRBJ2-7; D remains ambiguous. This CDR3 is 14 amino acids long. Germline lookup yields CDR1 SGHTA and CDR2 FQGNSA. V shed 2 bases and J shed 3 bases, with 11 bases lying between them. The CDR3, as DNA: TGTGCCAGCAGCTTATATGAGGCTAGCTACGAGCAGTACTTC. Protein product: CASSLYEASYEQYF.

V is TRBV7-9 and J is TRBJ2-3, with D perhaps TRBD2 (6 bases). This CDR3 contains 12 residues. Germline CDR1 reads SEHNR; CDR2 reads FQNEAQ (reference sequence). V lost 5 bases and J 7 bases, leaving 10 bases between the germline ends. The CDR3, as DNA: TGTGCCAGCAGCCCCGGGACTTATACGCAGTATTTT. Residues: CASSPGTYTQYF.

The genes are TRBV6-2 or TRBV6-3 and TRBJ2-7; TRBD1 might be the D (6 bases). V lost 5 bases and J lost 5, with 10 bases in between. This CDR3 has 12 residues. Germline V gene lookup returns CDR1 MNHEY and CDR2 SVGEGT. CDR3 DNA: TGTGCCAGCAGTGCGCAGGGGAACGAGCAGTACTTC. Its translation is CASSAQGNEQYF.

The chain employs TRBV27 and TRBJ2-3; D is undetermined. Germline V gene lookup returns CDR1 MNHEY and CDR2 SMNVEV (reference sequence). Trimming pared 5 bases from V and 2 bases from J, leaving 8 bases between. The CDR3 has 13 residues. The CDR3 nucleotides are TGTGCCAGCAGTCCGAGACACACAGATACGCAGTATTTT. It translates to CASSPRHTDTQYF.

This clone occurred once. The chain combines TRBV19 with TRBJ1-2; 10 positions match TRBD1. The J segment lost 9 bases and the V segment lost 7 bases, leaving 11 bases of the junction unmatched. Germline V gene lookup returns CDR1 LNHDA and CDR2 SQIVND (reference sequence). The CDR3 spans 14 residues. In DNA, the CDR3 is TGTGCCAGTACCCACCCGGGACAGGGGCCCCGCTACACCTTC. Translating gives CASTHPGQGPRYTF.

This clone was observed once. The chain couples TRBV24-1 to TRBJ2-2; 7 bases line up with TRBD1. The CDR3 totals 14 residues. Germline V gene data show CDR1 as KGHDR and CDR2 as SFDVKD. J gave up 0 bases and V 7 bases, and 1 base lay outside the gene matches. CDR3 sequence (DNA): TGTGCCACCAGGCAGGGGGCGAACACCGGGGAGCTGTTTTTT. Its protein is CATRQGANTGELFF.

The chain has TRBV11-2 and TRBJ1-1; tentative D call: TRBD1 (5 bases). The CDR3 has 13 residues. Trimming cost V 5 bases and J 3 bases, with 10 bases left between them. In germline, CDR1 is SGHAT, CDR2 FQNNGV. The CDR3 bases are TGTGCCAGCAGCCCAGGGTATGACACTGAAGCTTTCTTT. Translating gives CASSPGYDTEAFF.

The chain is built from TRBV5-1 and TRBJ1-5; D not resolved. The CDR3 contains 14 residues. The V and J ends lost 1 base and 5 bases respectively, with 10 bases between them. The germline V gene encodes CDR1 SGHRS and CDR2 YFSETQ. CDR3 in amino acids: CASSLQGEDQPQHF. In DNA, the CDR3 is TGCGCCAGCAGCTTGCAAGGCGAGGATCAGCCCCAGCATTTT.

The gene calls are TRBV29-1 and TRBJ2-1; D may be TRBD1 (6 bases). The CDR3 spans 14 residues. Germline V gene data show CDR1 as SQVTM and CDR2 as ANQGSEA. Trimming cost V 4 bases and J 4 bases, with 14 bases left between them. The chain's CDR3 is CSVGEGQSYNEQFF. Here the CDR3 DNA reads TGCAGCGTTGGAGAAGGACAGTCTTACAATGAGCAGTTCTTC.

The chain links TRBV5-1 to TRBJ2-1, with D unclear. The CDR3 has 13 residues. Germline CDR1 is SGHRS and CDR2 is YFSETQ. The V and J ends lost 1 base and 6 bases respectively, with 8 bases between them. The CDR3 DNA follows: TGCGCCAGCAGCTTGTCCCCGGGCAATGAGCAGTTCTTC. It codes for CASSLSPGNEQFF.

The chain carries TRBV10-2 and TRBJ1-1; TRBD1 might be the D (6 bases). The V and J ends lost 6 bases and 7 bases respectively, with 12 bases between them. Per germline, CDR1 WSHSY and CDR2 SAAADI. The CDR3 is 12 residues long. CDR3 DNA sequence: TGCGCCAGCAGCATCCCCAGGGGTGAAGCTTTCTTT. The encoded protein is CASSIPRGEAFF.